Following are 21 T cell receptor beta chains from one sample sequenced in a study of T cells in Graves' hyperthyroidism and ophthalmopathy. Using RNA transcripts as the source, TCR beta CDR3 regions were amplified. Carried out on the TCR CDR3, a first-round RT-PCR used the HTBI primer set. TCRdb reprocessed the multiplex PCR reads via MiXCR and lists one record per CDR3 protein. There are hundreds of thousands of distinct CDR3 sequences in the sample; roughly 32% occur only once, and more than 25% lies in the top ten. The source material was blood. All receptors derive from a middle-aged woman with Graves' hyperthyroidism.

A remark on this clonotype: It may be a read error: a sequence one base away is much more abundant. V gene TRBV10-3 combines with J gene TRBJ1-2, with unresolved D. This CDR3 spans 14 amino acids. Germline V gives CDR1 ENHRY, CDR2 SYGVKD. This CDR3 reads CASSLTPRDYGHTF. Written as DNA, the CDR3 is TGTGCCAGCAGCCTTACACCCCGTGACTATGGCCACACCTTC.

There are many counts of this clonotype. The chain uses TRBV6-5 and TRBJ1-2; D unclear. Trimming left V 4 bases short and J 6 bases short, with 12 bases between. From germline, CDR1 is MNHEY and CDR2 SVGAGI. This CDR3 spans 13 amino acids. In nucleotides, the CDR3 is TGTGCCAGCAGTTTACTCGGGCAGAATGGCTACACCTTC. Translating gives CASSLLGQNGYTF.

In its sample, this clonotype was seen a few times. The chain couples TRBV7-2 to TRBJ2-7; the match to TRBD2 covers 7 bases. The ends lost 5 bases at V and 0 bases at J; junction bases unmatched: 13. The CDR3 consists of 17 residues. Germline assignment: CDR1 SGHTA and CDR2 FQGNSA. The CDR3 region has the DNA TGTGCCAGCAGCCAAGATGGCAGGCTAGCGGACTCCTACGAGCAGTACTTC. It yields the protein CASSQDGRLADSYEQYF.

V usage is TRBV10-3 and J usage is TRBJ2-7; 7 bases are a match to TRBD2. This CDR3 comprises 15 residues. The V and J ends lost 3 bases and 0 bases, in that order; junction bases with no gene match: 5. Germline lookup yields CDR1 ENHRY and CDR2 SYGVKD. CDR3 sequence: CAISEPGTNSYEQYF. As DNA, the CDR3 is TGTGCCATCAGTGAACCGGGGACTAACTCCTACGAGCAGTACTTC.

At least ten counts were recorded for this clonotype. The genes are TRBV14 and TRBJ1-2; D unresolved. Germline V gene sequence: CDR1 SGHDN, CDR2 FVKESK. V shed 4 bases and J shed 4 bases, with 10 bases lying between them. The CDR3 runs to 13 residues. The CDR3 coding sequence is TGTGCCAGCAGCCCATCGGGCCTCTATGGCTACACCTTC. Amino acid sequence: CASSPSGLYGYTF.

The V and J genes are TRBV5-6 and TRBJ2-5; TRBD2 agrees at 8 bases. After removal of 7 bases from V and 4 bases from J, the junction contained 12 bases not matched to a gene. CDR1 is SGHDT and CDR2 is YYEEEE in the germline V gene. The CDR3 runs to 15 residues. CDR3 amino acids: CASGSQRGTGETQYF. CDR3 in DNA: TGTGCCAGCGGCAGTCAGCGGGGGACGGGAGAGACCCAGTACTTC.

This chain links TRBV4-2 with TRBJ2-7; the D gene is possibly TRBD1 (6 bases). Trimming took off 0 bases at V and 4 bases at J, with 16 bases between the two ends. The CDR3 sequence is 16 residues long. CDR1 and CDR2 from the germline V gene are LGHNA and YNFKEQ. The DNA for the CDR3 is TGTGCCAGCAGCCAAGATGGCCAGGGGTTACCTTACGAGCAGTACTTC. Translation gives CASSQDGQGLPYEQYF.

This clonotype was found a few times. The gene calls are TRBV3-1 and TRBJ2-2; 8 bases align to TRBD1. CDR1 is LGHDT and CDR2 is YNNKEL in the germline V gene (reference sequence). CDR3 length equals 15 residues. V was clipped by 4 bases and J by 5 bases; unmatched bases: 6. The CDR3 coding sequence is TGTGCCAGCAGCCGGACAGGGTATCTTACCGGGGAGCTGTTTTTT. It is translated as CASSRTGYLTGELFF.

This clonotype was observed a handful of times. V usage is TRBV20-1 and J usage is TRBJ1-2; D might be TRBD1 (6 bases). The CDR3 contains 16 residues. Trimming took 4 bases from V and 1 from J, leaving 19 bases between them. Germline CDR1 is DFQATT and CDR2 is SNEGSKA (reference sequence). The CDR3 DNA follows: TGCAGTGCTAACCGGGACACGAGTAGATATAACTATGGCTACACCTTC. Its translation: CSANRDTSRYNYGYTF.

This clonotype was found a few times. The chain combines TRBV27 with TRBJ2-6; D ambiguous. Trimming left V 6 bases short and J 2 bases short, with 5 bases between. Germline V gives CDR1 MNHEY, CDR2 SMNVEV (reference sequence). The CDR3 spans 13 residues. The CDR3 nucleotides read TGTGCCAGCAGATACACTGGGGCCAACGTCCTGACTTTC. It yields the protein CASRYTGANVLTF. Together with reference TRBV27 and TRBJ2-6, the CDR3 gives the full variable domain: EAQVTQNPRYLITVTGKKLTVTCSQNMNHEYMSWYRQDPGLGLRQIYYSMNVEVTDKGDVPEGYKVSRKEKRNFPLILESPSPNQTSLYFCASRYTGANVLTFGAGSRLTVL.

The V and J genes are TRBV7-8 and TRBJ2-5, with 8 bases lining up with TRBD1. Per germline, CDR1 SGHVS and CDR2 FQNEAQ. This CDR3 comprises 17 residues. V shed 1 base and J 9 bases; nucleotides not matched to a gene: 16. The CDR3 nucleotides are TGTGCCAGCAGCTTAGATCTGGGTCAGGGGGCTCGTGAGGCCCAGTACTTC. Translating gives CASSLDLGQGAREAQYF.

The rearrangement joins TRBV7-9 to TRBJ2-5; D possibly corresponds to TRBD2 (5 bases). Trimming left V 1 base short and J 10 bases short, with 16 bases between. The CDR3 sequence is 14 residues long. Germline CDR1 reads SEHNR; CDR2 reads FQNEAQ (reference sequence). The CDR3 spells CASSLDPTSAGQYF. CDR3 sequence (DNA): TGTGCCAGCAGCTTAGACCCCACTAGTGCAGGCCAGTACTTC.

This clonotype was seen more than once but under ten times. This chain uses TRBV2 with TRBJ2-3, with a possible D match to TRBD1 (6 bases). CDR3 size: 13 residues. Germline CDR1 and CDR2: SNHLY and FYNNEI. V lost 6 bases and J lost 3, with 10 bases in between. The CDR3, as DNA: TGTGCCAGCAGGAACAGGGCAACAGATACGCAGTATTTT. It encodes CASRNRATDTQYF. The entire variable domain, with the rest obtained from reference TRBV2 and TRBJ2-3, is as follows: EPEVTQTPSHQVTQMGQEVILRCVPISNHLYFYWYRQILGQKVEFLVSFYNNEISEKSEIFDDQFSVERPDGSNFTLKIRSTKLEDSAMYFCASRNRATDTQYFGPGTRLTVL.

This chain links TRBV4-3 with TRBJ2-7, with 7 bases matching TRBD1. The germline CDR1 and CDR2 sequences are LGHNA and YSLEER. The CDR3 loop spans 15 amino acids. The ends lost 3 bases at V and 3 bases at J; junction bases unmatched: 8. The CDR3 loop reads CASSHNTDRVYEQYF. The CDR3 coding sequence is TGCGCCAGCAGCCACAATACCGACAGGGTCTACGAGCAGTACTTC.

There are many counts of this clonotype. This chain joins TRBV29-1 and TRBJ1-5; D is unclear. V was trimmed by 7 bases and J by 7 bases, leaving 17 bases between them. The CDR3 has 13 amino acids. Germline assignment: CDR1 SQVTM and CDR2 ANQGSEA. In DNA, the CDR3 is TGCAGCGCCCGGACTTTCGAGGCCCAGCCCCAGCATTTT. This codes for CSARTFEAQPQHF.

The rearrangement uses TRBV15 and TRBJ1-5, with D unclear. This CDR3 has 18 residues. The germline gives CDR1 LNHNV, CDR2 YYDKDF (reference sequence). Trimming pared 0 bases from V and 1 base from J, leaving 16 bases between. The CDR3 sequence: CATSRDYSPMGSNQPQHF. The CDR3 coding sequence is TGTGCCACCAGCAGAGATTACAGCCCAATGGGAAGCAATCAGCCCCAGCATTTT. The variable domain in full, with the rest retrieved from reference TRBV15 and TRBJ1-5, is DAMVIQNPRYQVTQFGKPVTLSCSQTLNHNVMYWYQQKSSQAPKLLFHYYDKDFNNEADTPDNFQSRRPNTSFCFLDIRSPGLGDTAMYLCATSRDYSPMGSNQPQHFGDGTRLSIL.

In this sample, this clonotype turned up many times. The CDR3 region has the DNA TGTGCCATGGCAGCGGATAGCTCCTACGAGCAGTACTTC. This gives the protein CAMAADSSYEQYF. The V and J genes are TRBV10-3 and TRBJ2-7, with a tentative D call TRBD2 (5 bases). The CDR3 has 13 residues. CDR1 and CDR2 (germline): ENHRY, SYGVKD. The V gene lost 9 bases and the J gene lost 0 bases, with 12 bases spanning the gap.

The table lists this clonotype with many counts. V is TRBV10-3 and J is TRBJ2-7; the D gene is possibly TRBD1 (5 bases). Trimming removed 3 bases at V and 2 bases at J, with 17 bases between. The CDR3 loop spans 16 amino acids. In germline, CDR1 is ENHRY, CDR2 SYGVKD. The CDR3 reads CAISDGLGLKTYEQYF. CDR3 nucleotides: TGTGCCATCAGTGATGGTTTGGGGCTGAAAACCTACGAGCAGTACTTC.

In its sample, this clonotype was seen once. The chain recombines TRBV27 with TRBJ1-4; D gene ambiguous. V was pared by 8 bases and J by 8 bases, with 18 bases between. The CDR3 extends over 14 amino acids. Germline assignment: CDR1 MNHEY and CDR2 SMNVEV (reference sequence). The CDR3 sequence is CASSRAAIGEKLFF. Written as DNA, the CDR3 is TGTGCCAGCTCCCGGGCCGCCATTGGGGAAAAACTGTTTTTT. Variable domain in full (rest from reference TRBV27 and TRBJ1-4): EAQVTQNPRYLITVTGKKLTVTCSQNMNHEYMSWYRQDPGLGLRQIYYSMNVEVTDKGDVPEGYKVSRKEKRNFPLILESPSPNQTSLYFCASSRAAIGEKLFFGSGTQLSVL.

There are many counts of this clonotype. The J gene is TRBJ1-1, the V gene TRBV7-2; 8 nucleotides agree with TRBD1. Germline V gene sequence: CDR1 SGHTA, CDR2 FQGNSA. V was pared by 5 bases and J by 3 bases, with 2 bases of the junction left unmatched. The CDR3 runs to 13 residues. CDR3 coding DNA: TGTGCCAGCAGCCGGACAGGGTACACTGAAGCTTTCTTT. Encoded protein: CASSRTGYTEAFF. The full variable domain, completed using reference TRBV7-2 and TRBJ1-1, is GAGVSQSPSNKVTEKGKDVELRCDPISGHTALYWYRQSLGQGLEFLIYFQGNSAPDKSGLPSDRFSAERTGGSVSTLTIQRTQQEDSAVYLCASSRTGYTEAFFGQGTRLTVV.

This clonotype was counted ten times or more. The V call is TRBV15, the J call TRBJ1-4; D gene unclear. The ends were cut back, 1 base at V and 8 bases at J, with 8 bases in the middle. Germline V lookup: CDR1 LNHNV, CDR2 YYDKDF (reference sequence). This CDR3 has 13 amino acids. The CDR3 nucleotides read TGTGCCACCAGCAGAGGGGGTGGAGAAAAACTGTTTTTT. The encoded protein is CATSRGGGEKLFF.